The T cell receptor beta chain described here comes from a study of Tregs in tolerant kidney transplant recipients. There are 16 residues in the CDR3. CDR1 and CDR2 (germline): MNHEY, SVGAGI. V shed 0 bases and J shed 1 base, with 12 bases lying between them. TCRdb keeps only in-frame clones here, not all; method: immunoSEQ multiplex PCR. The sample carries roughly 250,000 clones, roughly 80% recorded once. This receptor was identified in a human donor in good health. The chain carries TRBV6-5 and TRBJ1-1; a possible D gene is TRBD1 (5 bases). Sequencing was done on a sample of CD4+ T cells from blood. CDR3 coding DNA: TGTGCCAGCAGTTACTCGACAGCCCGGGCGAACACTGAAGCTTTCTTT. Residues: CASSYSTARANTEAFF.